This is a list of T cell receptor beta chains from one sample in a study of T-cell memory formation after mild COVID-19. TCRdb re-called the 5' RACE reads with MiXCR, one entry per CDR3 protein. The sample has approximately 240,000 distinct CDR3 sequences; about 15% are singletons. The sequencing sample was made of PBMCs or a T cell subset sorted from them (not recorded which). Receptors were obtained from a man between 18 and 35 years old who had mild COVID-19 (a few samples of this study predate the infection). Cell type and time point are not known. Both conserved end residues are part of each CDR3. Fields, in order: J gene, clone size, D gene, V gene, CDR3 DNA, CDR3 protein. D genes are given only for firm matches. A row's size may be missing; if present it is once, few, many or a size class.

TRBJ2-7,NA,NA,TRBV30,TGTGCCTGGAGCCGGAATAGCCAGTACTTC,CAWSRNSQYF
TRBJ2-5,many,NA,TRBV7-2,TGTGCCAGCAGTTTACGGGGGGAGACCCAGTACTTC,CASSLRGETQYF
TRBJ2-1,NA,NA,TRBV12-3/TRBV12-4,TGTGCCAGCTCAGGGGCCTGGTACAATGAGCAGTTCTTC,CASSGAWYNEQFF
TRBJ2-4,few,TRBD1,TRBV11-2,TGTGCCAGCAGCCCCGGGACAGGTGTACGCATTCAGTACTTC,CASSPGTGVRIQYF
TRBJ1-4,NA,NA,TRBV5-1,TGCGCCAGCAGCTTCCAGGCTAATGAAAAACTGTTTTTT,CASSFQANEKLFF
TRBJ2-1,few,NA,TRBV27,TGTGCCAGCAGTTTATCGGCCGTAGGGGAGTCCTACAATGAGCAGTTCTTC,CASSLSAVGESYNEQFF
TRBJ1-5,NA,TRBD1,TRBV2,TGTGCCAGCAGTGGGACAGGCCAAGGTCAGCCCCAGCATTTT,CASSGTGQGQPQHF
TRBJ1-5,NA,NA,TRBV4-2,TGTGCCAGCAGCCAAGCCAGAGGCGGACAGCCCCAGCATTTT,CASSQARGGQPQHF
TRBJ2-1,many,TRBD1,TRBV12-3/TRBV12-4,TGTGCCAGCAGCTACAGGGGTTTGGACAATGAGCAGTTCTTC,CASSYRGLDNEQFF
TRBJ1-4,NA,NA,TRBV7-2,TGTGCCAGCAGCTTACTCGGCAGGGTTTCTGAAAAACTGTTTTTT,CASSLLGRVSEKLFF
TRBJ2-1,NA,TRBD1,TRBV7-2,TGTGCCAGCAGACTACCCGGGACAGGGTCCTACAATGAGCAGTTCTTC,CASRLPGTGSYNEQFF
TRBJ1-4,NA,NA,TRBV5-1,TGCGCCAGCAGCCCAGATACAACTAATGAAAAACTGTTTTTT,CASSPDTTNEKLFF
TRBJ2-2,NA,TRBD2,TRBV7-3,TGTGCCAGCAGCGCGGGACTAGCGGGTTCCGTCACCGGGGAGCTGTTTTTT,CASSAGLAGSVTGELFF
TRBJ2-3,NA,TRBD2,TRBV7-7,TGTGCTAGCAGCACAGGGACTAGCGGGGGAGATGCAGATACGCAGTATTTT,CASSTGTSGGDADTQYF
TRBJ1-2,once,NA,TRBV7-2,TGTGCCAGCAGCTTGCGCCGTGGAGGCGACACCTTC,CASSLRRGGDTF
TRBJ2-2,many,NA,TRBV12-3/TRBV12-4,TGTGCCAGCACCCCGAGCAGGAGGGCCGGGGAGCTGTTTTTT,CASTPSRRAGELFF
TRBJ1-1,few,TRBD1,TRBV27,TGTGCCAGCAGTTTCCTGACAGGGGAATATGAAGCTTTCTTT,CASSFLTGEYEAFF
TRBJ1-2,NA,NA,TRBV19,TGTGCCAGTAGAAGGGACTTGAACTATGGCTACACCTTC,CASRRDLNYGYTF
TRBJ2-5,NA,NA,TRBV25-1,TGTGCCAGCAGTGAATACAGGGAAGAGACCCAGTACTTC,CASSEYREETQYF
TRBJ1-1,few,NA,TRBV28,TGTGCCAGCAGTCACTGGTACACTGAAGCTTTCTTT,CASSHWYTEAFF
TRBJ2-5,many,NA,TRBV4-3,TGCGCCAGCAGCCAAGAAGCGAGGGTCAGGGAAGAGACCCAGTACTTC,CASSQEARVREETQYF
TRBJ1-1,many,TRBD1,TRBV9,TGTGCCAGCAGCGTAGGATTGCAGGGGGGCGCTTTCTTT,CASSVGLQGGAFF
TRBJ2-5,few,NA,TRBV7-2,TGTGCCAGCAGCTTAGGGGGACCAGGCCCCGACACCGAGTACTTC,CASSLGGPGPDTEYF
TRBJ1-2,many,NA,TRBV12-3/TRBV12-4,TGTGCCAGCAGTGGGGTCCAGGCAGCTGGCTACACCTTC,CASSGVQAAGYTF
TRBJ1-2,few,TRBD1,TRBV6-5,TGTGCCAGCAGAAAAAGGGACAGGGAAGGCTACACCTTC,CASRKRDREGYTF
TRBJ2-5,NA,NA,TRBV11-2,TGTGCCAGCAGCTTTTTAAAACACCAAGAGACCCAGTACTTC,CASSFLKHQETQYF
TRBJ1-1,many,NA,TRBV11-2,TGTGCCAGCAGCTTAGAGTGGAGGCAGAGGAACACTGAAGCTTTCTTT,CASSLEWRQRNTEAFF
TRBJ2-3,NA,TRBD2,TRBV20-1,TGCAGTGCTACCGGGGGGGACCCTCCGAACCGGCGGTATTTT,CSATGGDPPNRRYF
TRBJ1-2,NA,NA,TRBV29-1,TGCAGCGTTGATCGGGCCAACTATGGCTACACCTTC,CSVDRANYGYTF
TRBJ1-5,few,NA,TRBV15,TGTGCCACCAGCAGGGACGGGTATGGCAATCAGCCCCAGCATTTT,CATSRDGYGNQPQHF
TRBJ1-2,few,NA,TRBV29-1,TGCAGCGTTGAAGGGACAGCCGGGATAACCTATGGCTACACCTTC,CSVEGTAGITYGYTF
TRBJ2-2,few,NA,TRBV5-1,TGCGCCAGCAGCCCGACGCCCCCGGGTTCGAACACCGGGGAGCTGTTTTTT,CASSPTPPGSNTGELFF
TRBJ2-2,NA,TRBD2,TRBV7-2,TGTGCCAGCAGCTCGGGACTACAAGGCGGGGAGCTGTTTTTT,CASSSGLQGGELFF
TRBJ2-5,NA,TRBD2,TRBV7-2,TGTGCCAGCAGCTTAACTAGCGGGGTTGAGACCCAGTACTTC,CASSLTSGVETQYF
TRBJ2-3,NA,NA,TRBV18,TGTGCCAGCTCACCCACCAGGGCCACAGATACGCAGTATTTT,CASSPTRATDTQYF
TRBJ2-3,few,NA,TRBV5-5,TGTGCCAGCAGCCTGCCAGATACGCAGTATTTT,CASSLPDTQYF
TRBJ1-2,few,NA,TRBV5-1,TGCGCCAGCAGCTTAGGTCCGGGAGGAAATGGCTACACCTTC,CASSLGPGGNGYTF
TRBJ1-1,many,NA,TRBV7-2,TGTGCCAGCAGCTTCTACACTGAAGCTTTCTTT,CASSFYTEAFF
TRBJ2-2,few,NA,TRBV5-6,TGTGCCAGCACCTACAGGGCTAACACCGGGGAGCTGTTTTTT,CASTYRANTGELFF
TRBJ1-1,few,NA,TRBV5-6,TGTGCCAGCAGCCTGAACACTGACGCTTTCTTT,CASSLNTDAFF
TRBJ1-3,NA,TRBD1,TRBV7-2,TGTGCCAGCAGCGCGCAACAGGGGCCTGGAAACACCATATATTTT,CASSAQQGPGNTIYF
TRBJ2-3,NA,TRBD1,TRBV4-2,TGTGCCAGCAGCCAAGAAAGTGGGGGGACAGGGGACCCAGATACGCAGTATTTT,CASSQESGGTGDPDTQYF
TRBJ1-2,NA,NA,TRBV9,TGTGCCAGCAGCGTGACCGGCAGGGCGGGCGGCTACACCTTC,CASSVTGRAGGYTF
TRBJ2-3,few,TRBD2,TRBV7-2,TGTGCCAGCAGCTTAGGGGCCCGAAGGGGAGCGGGGATCACAGATACGCAGTATTTT,CASSLGARRGAGITDTQYF
TRBJ2-7,few,NA,TRBV6-2/TRBV6-3,TGTGCCAGCAGACACCTCCCGGTTGCAGGGGCCAGCTCCTACGAGCAGTACTTC,CASRHLPVAGASSYEQYF
TRBJ2-1,NA,TRBD2,TRBV5-1,TGCGCCAGCAGCTCGGTTCTGGGCGCGGGGGGGTACAATGAGCAGTTCTTC,CASSSVLGAGGYNEQFF
TRBJ2-3,few,NA,TRBV5-1,TGCGCCAGCAGCTTGTTGGGCTGGACAGATACGCAGTATTTT,CASSLLGWTDTQYF
TRBJ2-5,NA,NA,TRBV5-1,TGCGCCAGCAGACCAAATACGCAAGAGACCCAGTACTTC,CASRPNTQETQYF
TRBJ2-5,many,NA,TRBV12-3/TRBV12-4,TGTGCCAGCAGTTTGGGGCGGGGGCGAGAGACCCAGTACTTC,CASSLGRGRETQYF